These 20 T cell receptor beta chains originate from one sample sequenced in a study of cytomegalovirus exposure and HLA in healthy donors. Use of 60 Vbeta and 13 Jbeta primers characterized the PCR. Clones were sequenced by immunoSEQ multiplex PCR, and TCRdb holds only the in-frame ones, with some missing. This table holds roughly 180,000 clones, 84% found once. The sequenced material came from PBMCs. The receptors stem from a girl under 18 in good health and CMV-seropositive.

This chain joins TRBV28 and TRBJ1-2; 9 bases fit TRBD1. With V trimmed by 6 bases and J by 6 bases, 14 bases remained unmatched. This CDR3 has 16 amino acids. The germline CDR1 and CDR2 sequences are MDHEN and SYDVKM. CDR3 bases: TGTGCCAGCAGGGTTGGGTCTACAGGGGGCGACGATGGCTACACCTTC. Translation: CASRVGSTGGDDGYTF.

The J gene is TRBJ2-3, the V gene TRBV11-3; D is possibly TRBD2 (6 bases). V was clipped by 3 bases and J by 1 base, with 14 bases between them. This CDR3 region has 16 residues. Germline assignment: CDR1 SGHNT and CDR2 YENEEA. Here the CDR3 reads CASSFYSPGGTDTQYF. The CDR3 DNA follows: TGTGCCAGCAGCTTCTACTCGCCGGGGGGCACAGATACGCAGTATTTT.

This clone was seen just once. Germline is not matched at one junction end, which may reflect a read error. The chain couples TRBV27 to TRBJ2-7; D is unclear. The CDR3 is 16 residues long. CDR1 is MNHEY, CDR2 SMNVEV, per germline (reference sequence). As DNA, the CDR3 is TGTGCCAGCAGTTTCTCTCGTAGGCAGGAATCCTCCGAGCAGTACTTC. As protein: CASSFSRRQESSEQYF.

V usage is TRBV5-1 and J usage is TRBJ1-1; D is undetermined. Germline CDR1 reads SGHRS; CDR2 reads YFSETQ. Trimming left V 4 bases short and J 0 bases short, with 10 bases between. The CDR3 totals 14 residues. The CDR3 region has the DNA TGCGCCAGCAGCGAACGGGGTCTGAACACTGAAGCTTTCTTT. Amino acid sequence: CASSERGLNTEAFF.

The V gene is TRBV18, the J gene TRBJ1-1; the D is unclear. The CDR3 has 14 amino acids. V gave up 6 bases and J gave up 4 bases, with 15 bases separating them. Germline CDR1 is KGHSH and CDR2 is LQKENI. DNA for the CDR3: TGTGCCAGCTCGTCCGACACCCGGGGCACTGAAGCTTTCTTT. This translates into CASSSDTRGTEAFF.

V and J are TRBV4-1 and TRBJ2-2, with 7 bases fitting TRBD2. The germline CDR1 and CDR2 sequences are MGHRA and YSYEKL. After removal of 0 bases from V and 5 bases from J, the junction contained 6 bases not matched to a gene. This CDR3 spans 16 amino acids. The CDR3 DNA sequence: TGCGCCAGCAGCCAAGATTTAGGCGGGGGAACCGGGGAGCTGTTTTTT. Amino acid sequence: CASSQDLGGGTGELFF.

This clone was seen a handful of times. This chain links TRBV5-4 with TRBJ1-2, with TRBD1 matching 8 bases. Looked up from germline, CDR1 is SGHNT and CDR2 is YYREEE (reference sequence). The CDR3 length is 13 residues. J lost 7 bases, V lost 2 bases, and 4 bases had no gene match. Here the CDR3 reads CASSFQGAGGYTF. In DNA, the CDR3 is TGTGCCAGCAGCTTTCAGGGGGCTGGTGGCTACACCTTC.

J is TRBJ1-1 and V is TRBV9; 7 bases agree with TRBD1. Germline lookup yields CDR1 SGDLS and CDR2 YYNGEE. After removal of 4 bases from V and 5 bases from J, the junction contained 5 bases not matched to a gene. The CDR3 extends over 13 amino acids. The CDR3 DNA reads TGTGCCAGCAGCAAGGGGGCGAGAACTGAAGCTTTCTTT. Translation: CASSKGARTEAFF.

As regards this clone: Other DNA sequences from this sample encode an identical CDR3 as well. This rearrangement joins TRBV5-4 to TRBJ2-7; D may be TRBD1 (6 bases). Germline V gives CDR1 SGHNT, CDR2 YYREEE (reference sequence). This CDR3 is built from 14 residues. The V end lost 2 bases, the J end lost 1 base, and 10 bases lay between the germline ends. The DNA for the CDR3 is TGTGCCAGCAGCTTCACGACAGGATCCTACGAGCAGTACTTC. Protein: CASSFTTGSYEQYF.

The chain has TRBV19 and TRBJ1-5; possibly TRBD1 for D (6 bases). Trimming left V 4 bases short and J 3 bases short, with 16 bases between. Germline V gene data show CDR1 as LNHDA and CDR2 as SQIVND (reference sequence). The CDR3 sequence is 16 residues long. This CDR3 is CASSRDGQSDNQPQHF. The CDR3 nucleotides read TGTGCCAGTAGTAGAGACGGACAGTCGGACAATCAGCCCCAGCATTTT.

J is TRBJ1-2 and V is TRBV30; unclear D gene. The germline V gene encodes CDR1 GTSNPN and CDR2 SVGIG (reference sequence). The V end lost 0 bases, the J end lost 10 bases, and 9 bases lay between the germline ends. The CDR3 is 11 amino acids. This chain's CDR3 is CAWSVEQYYTF. In DNA form, the CDR3 reads TGTGCCTGGAGTGTAGAACAGTACTACACCTTC.

CDR3 DNA: TGTGCCAGCGCCGAGAGGGGGCGCCCTTATGGCTACACCTTC. This sequence encodes CASAERGRPYGYTF. V and J are TRBV2 and TRBJ1-2, with TRBD1 matching over 7 bases. Germline V gene data show CDR1 as SNHLY and CDR2 as FYNNEI. Trimming at V came to 8 bases and at J to 5 bases, leaving 11 bases not matched to a gene. CDR3 length equals 14 residues.

The chain carries TRBV29-1 and TRBJ2-7; D is possibly TRBD1 (6 bases). The CDR3 covers 14 residues. The V and J ends lost 4 bases and 6 bases respectively, with 19 bases between them. From germline, CDR1 is SQVTM and CDR2 ANQGSEA. The CDR3 nucleotides read TGCAGCGTTGTTCTCGGACAGACTCTGTCCGAGCAGTACTTC. It codes for CSVVLGQTLSEQYF.

The chain employs TRBV6-6 and TRBJ1-1; D is possibly TRBD1 (5 bases). Germline lookup yields CDR1 MNHNY and CDR2 SVGAGI (reference sequence). This CDR3 comprises 13 residues. The ends were cut back, 6 bases at V and 5 bases at J, with 13 bases in the middle. CDR3 bases: TGTGCCAGCAGCCCCACGGGGGAAACTGAAGCTTTCTTT. It specifies CASSPTGETEAFF.

V usage is TRBV29-1 and J usage is TRBJ1-2; unclear D gene. Trimming pared 3 bases from V and 2 bases from J, leaving 13 bases between. The CDR3 totals 14 residues. Looked up from germline, CDR1 is SQVTM and CDR2 is ANQGSEA. The DNA of the CDR3 is TGCAGCGTTGAGTCGGCTGGGGAGAACTATGGCTACACCTTC. Its translation: CSVESAGENYGYTF.

This clone was seen a few times. The rearrangement uses TRBV5-1 and TRBJ2-7; D is ambiguous. The CDR3 loop spans 13 amino acids. The germline V and J ends were trimmed by 4 bases and 5 bases, with 13 bases remaining between them. The germline V gene has CDR1 SGHRS and CDR2 YFSETQ. The CDR3, as DNA: TGCGCCAGCAGCGAGGAAGTGTGGGACGAGCAGTACTTC. Encoded protein: CASSEEVWDEQYF.

The genes are TRBV7-3 and TRBJ2-1; weak D call: TRBD2 (5 bases). Germline V CDR1 and CDR2: SGHTA, FQGTGA. V gave up 5 bases and J gave up 1 base, with 12 bases separating them. The CDR3 runs 15 residues. The CDR3 DNA reads as TGTGCCAGCAGCGCAGGCAGCGGATCCTACAATGAGCAGTTCTTC. Protein sequence: CASSAGSGSYNEQFF.

J is TRBJ1-1 and V is TRBV5-1; the match to TRBD1 covers 7 bases. Losses at the gene ends were 4 bases for V and 3 bases for J; bases not matched to a gene: 3. This CDR3 spans 13 amino acids. The germline V gene has CDR1 SGHRS and CDR2 YFSETQ. The CDR3 loop is CASSRGTDTEAFF. As DNA, the CDR3 is TGCGCCAGCAGCCGCGGGACAGACACTGAAGCTTTCTTT.

The chain has TRBV6-6 and TRBJ1-1; TRBD1 might be the D (6 bases). Germline V gives CDR1 MNHNY, CDR2 SVGAGI (reference sequence). V was pared by 2 bases and J by 1 base, with 14 bases between. This CDR3 has 16 residues. The CDR3 DNA follows: TGTGCCAGCAGTTACGTAGTGTTGGGACAGAACACTGAAGCTTTCTTT. Translating it yields CASSYVVLGQNTEAFF.

The chain uses TRBV19 and TRBJ1-3; D unclear. The CDR3 is 15 residues long. The V gene lost 4 bases and the J gene lost 4 bases, with 14 bases spanning the gap. CDR1 is LNHDA and CDR2 is SQIVND in the germline V gene (reference sequence). The DNA of the CDR3 is TGTGCCAGTAGTACCAGGATCTCTGGAGGAAACACCATATATTTT. Protein product: CASSTRISGGNTIYF. Filled out from reference TRBV19 and TRBJ1-3, the complete variable domain reads DGGITQSPKYLFRKEGQNVTLSCEQNLNHDAMYWYRQDPGQGLRLIYYSQIVNDFQKGDIAEGYSVSREKKESFPLTVTSAQKNPTAFYLCASSTRISGGNTIYFGEGSWLTVV.